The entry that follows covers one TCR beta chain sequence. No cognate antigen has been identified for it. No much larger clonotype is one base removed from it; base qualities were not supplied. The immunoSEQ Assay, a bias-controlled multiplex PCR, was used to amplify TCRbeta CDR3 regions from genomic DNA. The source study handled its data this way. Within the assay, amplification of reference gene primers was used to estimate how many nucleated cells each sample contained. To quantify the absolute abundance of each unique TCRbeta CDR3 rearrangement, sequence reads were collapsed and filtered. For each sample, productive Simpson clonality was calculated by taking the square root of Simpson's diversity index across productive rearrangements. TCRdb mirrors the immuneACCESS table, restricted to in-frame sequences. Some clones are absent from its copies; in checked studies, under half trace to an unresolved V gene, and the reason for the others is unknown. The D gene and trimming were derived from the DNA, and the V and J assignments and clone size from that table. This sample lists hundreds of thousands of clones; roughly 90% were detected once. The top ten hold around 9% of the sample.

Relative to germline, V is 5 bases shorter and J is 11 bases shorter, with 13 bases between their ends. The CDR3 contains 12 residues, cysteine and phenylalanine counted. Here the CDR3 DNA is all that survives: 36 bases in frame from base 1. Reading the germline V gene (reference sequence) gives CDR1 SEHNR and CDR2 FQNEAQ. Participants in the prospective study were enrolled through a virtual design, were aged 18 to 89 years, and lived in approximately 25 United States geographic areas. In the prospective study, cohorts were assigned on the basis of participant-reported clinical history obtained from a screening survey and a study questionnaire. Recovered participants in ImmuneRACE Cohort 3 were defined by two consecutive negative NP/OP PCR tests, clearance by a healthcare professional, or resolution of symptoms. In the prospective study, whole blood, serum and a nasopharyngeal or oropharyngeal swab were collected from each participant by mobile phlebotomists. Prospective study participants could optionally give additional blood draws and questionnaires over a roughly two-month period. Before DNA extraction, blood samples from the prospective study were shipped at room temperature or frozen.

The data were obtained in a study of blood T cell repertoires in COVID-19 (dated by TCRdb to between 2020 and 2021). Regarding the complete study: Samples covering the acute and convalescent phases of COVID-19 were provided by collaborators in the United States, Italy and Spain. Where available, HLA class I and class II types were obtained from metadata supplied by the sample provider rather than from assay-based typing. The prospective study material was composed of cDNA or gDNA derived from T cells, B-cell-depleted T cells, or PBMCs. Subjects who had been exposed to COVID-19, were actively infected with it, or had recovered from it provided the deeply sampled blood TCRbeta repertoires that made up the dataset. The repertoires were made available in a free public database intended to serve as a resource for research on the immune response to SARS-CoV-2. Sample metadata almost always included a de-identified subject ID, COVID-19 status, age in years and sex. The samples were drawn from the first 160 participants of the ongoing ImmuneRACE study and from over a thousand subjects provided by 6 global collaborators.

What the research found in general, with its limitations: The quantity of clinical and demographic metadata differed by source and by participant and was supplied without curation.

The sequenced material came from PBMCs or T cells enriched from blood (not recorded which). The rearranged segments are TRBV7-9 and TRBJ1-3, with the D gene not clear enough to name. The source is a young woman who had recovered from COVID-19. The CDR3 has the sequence CASSLNLFAIYF. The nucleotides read TGTGCCAGCAGCCTAAATCTATTTGCCATATATTTT. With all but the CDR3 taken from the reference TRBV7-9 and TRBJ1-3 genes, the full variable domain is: DTGVSQNPRHKITKRGQNVTFRCDPISEHNRLYWYRQTLGQGPEFLTYFQNEAQLEKSRLLSDRFSAERPKGSFSTLEIQRTEQGDSAMYLCASSLNLFAIYFGEGSWLTVV.